These T cell receptor beta chains were read from a single sample in a study of T cells in Graves' hyperthyroidism and ophthalmopathy. TCRdb re-analysed the multiplex PCR reads in MiXCR, keeping a single row per CDR3 protein. The sample yields some 510,000 distinct CDR3 sequences, 46% seen once. Material: peripheral blood or thyroid tissue (not recorded which). These TCRs come from a woman younger than 30 with Graves' hyperthyroidism. Both conserved end residues are part of each CDR3. Each record gives: D gene, J gene, clone size, V gene, CDR3 DNA, CDR3 protein. A D gene is named only where the DNA matches it firmly. Some rows mark clone size as missing; the rest say once, few, many or name a class of expanded clone.

d_call: TRBD2; j_call: TRBJ2-2; clone_size: NA; v_call: TRBV7-2; cdr3_nt: TGTGCCGGTTCGACTAGCGGGAGGGCCTGGGAGCTGTTTTTT; cdr3_aa: CAGSTSGRAWELFF
d_call: TRBD2; j_call: TRBJ2-7; clone_size: NA; v_call: TRBV7-6; cdr3_nt: TGTGCCAGCAGATTTACTAGCGGGGCCTACTACGAGCAGTACTTC; cdr3_aa: CASRFTSGAYYEQYF
d_call: NA; j_call: TRBJ2-3; clone_size: once; v_call: TRBV2; cdr3_nt: TGTGCCAGCAGTGAACATGAGACCAGTTGGACAGATACGCAGTATTTT; cdr3_aa: CASSEHETSWTDTQYF
d_call: TRBD1; j_call: TRBJ1-2; clone_size: NA; v_call: TRBV7-9; cdr3_nt: TGTGCCAGCAGTTCGGGACAGGGGGCAGGTGGCTACACCTTC; cdr3_aa: CASSSGQGAGGYTF
d_call: NA; j_call: TRBJ1-1; clone_size: few; v_call: TRBV2; cdr3_nt: TGTGCCAGCACTATGGACCTGAACACTGAAGCTTTCTTT; cdr3_aa: CASTMDLNTEAFF
d_call: NA; j_call: TRBJ1-6; clone_size: NA; v_call: TRBV10-3; cdr3_nt: TGTGCCATCAGTCTACGGACTGTTAATTCACCCCTCCACTTT; cdr3_aa: CAISLRTVNSPLHF
d_call: NA; j_call: TRBJ2-7; clone_size: many; v_call: TRBV20-1; cdr3_nt: TGCAGTGCTAGGAGGGACTCCTACGAGCAGTACTTC; cdr3_aa: CSARRDSYEQYF
d_call: TRBD1; j_call: TRBJ2-7; clone_size: NA; v_call: TRBV7-8; cdr3_nt: TGTGCCAGCAGCCCTACCGCTCCGGGACAGACCTACGAGCAGTACTTC; cdr3_aa: CASSPTAPGQTYEQYF
d_call: TRBD1; j_call: TRBJ2-5; clone_size: NA; v_call: TRBV25-1; cdr3_nt: TGTGCAAGAAACGACAGGGGAGGGACCCAGTACTTC; cdr3_aa: CARNDRGGTQYF
d_call: TRBD1; j_call: TRBJ2-3; clone_size: NA; v_call: TRBV29-1; cdr3_nt: TGCAGCGTTGAGGGACAGGGGGCACCCGATACGCAGTATTTT; cdr3_aa: CSVEGQGAPDTQYF
d_call: NA; j_call: TRBJ1-5; clone_size: many; v_call: TRBV2; cdr3_nt: TGTGCCAGCAGTCGCTCTGGTGGAGGTGAGCAGCCCCAGCATTTT; cdr3_aa: CASSRSGGGEQPQHF
d_call: NA; j_call: TRBJ1-5; clone_size: many; v_call: TRBV24-1; cdr3_nt: TGTGCCACCAGTGATTTGAAAGGGAACAATCAGCCCCAGCATTTT; cdr3_aa: CATSDLKGNNQPQHF
d_call: NA; j_call: TRBJ2-1; clone_size: once; v_call: TRBV7-6; cdr3_nt: TGTGCCAGCAGCTTAGCGGTGGGTGAGCAGTTCTTC; cdr3_aa: CASSLAVGEQFF
d_call: NA; j_call: TRBJ2-5; clone_size: NA; v_call: TRBV7-9; cdr3_nt: TGTGCCAGCAGCCCCACCGGAGTTTGGACCCAGTACTTC; cdr3_aa: CASSPTGVWTQYF
d_call: TRBD2; j_call: TRBJ2-5; clone_size: few; v_call: TRBV7-2; cdr3_nt: TGTGCCAGCAGCCATACAAGCGGGAGGGGGGAGACCCAGTACTTC; cdr3_aa: CASSHTSGRGETQYF
d_call: TRBD2; j_call: TRBJ2-7; clone_size: NA; v_call: TRBV12-3/TRBV12-4; cdr3_nt: TGTGCCAGCAGGGTGAGCGGGAGGAACTCCTACGAGCAGTACTTC; cdr3_aa: CASRVSGRNSYEQYF
d_call: NA; j_call: TRBJ2-7; clone_size: NA; v_call: TRBV10-3; cdr3_nt: TGTGCCAGCAGTTTGGCGGCTCAGGAGCAGTACTTC; cdr3_aa: CASSLAAQEQYF
d_call: NA; j_call: TRBJ1-2; clone_size: many; v_call: TRBV7-9; cdr3_nt: TGTGCCAGCAGCTTTGACCGACGGGGCCTGGGTGGCTACACCTTC; cdr3_aa: CASSFDRRGLGGYTF
d_call: TRBD1; j_call: TRBJ2-2; clone_size: NA; v_call: TRBV10-2; cdr3_nt: TGCGCCAGCATCACAGGACAGGGGGCCGGGGAGCAGTTTTTT; cdr3_aa: CASITGQGAGEQFF
d_call: NA; j_call: TRBJ1-5; clone_size: few; v_call: TRBV6-6; cdr3_nt: TGTGCCAGCAGTCCCGTGGGAGGTAGCAATCAGCCCCAGCATTTT; cdr3_aa: CASSPVGGSNQPQHF
d_call: NA; j_call: TRBJ1-4; clone_size: few; v_call: TRBV7-9; cdr3_nt: TGTGCCAGCAGCTCCGGGGATTTGAATGAAAAACTGTTTTTT; cdr3_aa: CASSSGDLNEKLFF
d_call: NA; j_call: TRBJ2-7; clone_size: NA; v_call: TRBV5-8; cdr3_nt: TGTGCCAGCAGTATGGGGTACACCGTAAACTACGAGCAGTACTTC; cdr3_aa: CASSMGYTVNYEQYF
d_call: NA; j_call: TRBJ1-1; clone_size: NA; v_call: TRBV2; cdr3_nt: TGTGCCAGCAGTTTTGAACAGAACACTGAAGCTTTCTTT; cdr3_aa: CASSFEQNTEAFF
d_call: TRBD2; j_call: TRBJ2-5; clone_size: NA; v_call: TRBV15; cdr3_nt: TGTGCCACCAGCAGTGCTTCCCTAGCGGGAGAAGAGACCCAGTACTTC; cdr3_aa: CATSSASLAGEETQYF
d_call: NA; j_call: TRBJ1-4; clone_size: NA; v_call: TRBV19; cdr3_nt: TGTGCCAGTAGAGAAGACCTGACAGCTAAAAATGAAAAACTGTTTTTT; cdr3_aa: CASREDLTAKNEKLFF
d_call: TRBD1; j_call: TRBJ2-7; clone_size: NA; v_call: TRBV11-2; cdr3_nt: TGTGCCAGCAGATGGGACAGGGCTAGCGAGCAGTACTTC; cdr3_aa: CASRWDRASEQYF
d_call: NA; j_call: TRBJ1-5; clone_size: NA; v_call: TRBV10-3; cdr3_nt: TGTGCCATCCAAGGGGAAGCTATGCCCCAGCATTTT; cdr3_aa: CAIQGEAMPQHF
d_call: NA; j_call: TRBJ2-5; clone_size: NA; v_call: TRBV7-9; cdr3_nt: TGTGCCAGCAGCCGCACCAATTCCATGGAATGGTGGGAGACCCAGTACTTC; cdr3_aa: CASSRTNSMEWWETQYF
d_call: TRBD2; j_call: TRBJ2-7; clone_size: many; v_call: TRBV6-6; cdr3_nt: TGTGCCAGCAGCGGACTAGCGGTACTGGGCGAGCAGTACTTC; cdr3_aa: CASSGLAVLGEQYF